This TCR beta chain was retrieved from a study of shared clonotypes between healthy human individuals. Findings and caveats of the study: Genetic and exposure-history diversity was limited by the small donor number. Naive subsets generally had larger estimated richness than memory subsets.

Turning to this clone: Its target is unknown.

Here immunoSEQ multiplex PCR was the method, and the copy in TCRdb shows in-frame clones only, minus some. The sample has about 1.5 million clones, roughly 96% seen once. Germline CDR1 and CDR2: MNHNY and SVGAGI (reference sequence). Trimming took 9 bases from V and 5 from J, leaving 17 bases between them. This CDR3 contains 13 residues. A CD45RA+ naive subset and a CD45RA-negative memory subset were split from CD4+ cells. The genes are TRBV6-6 and TRBJ2-7, with D possibly called TRBD1 or TRBD2 (5 bases each). The sequence was collected from a man aged 30 to 39 in good health. Specimen: naive CD4+ T cells sorted from blood. As for subset: CD45RA+ positively selected. This CDR3 reads CASAGGAWNEQYF. CDR3 nucleotides: TGTGCCAGTGCTGGGGGAGCCTGGAACGAGCAGTACTTC.